This T cell receptor (beta chain) derives from a study of cytomegalovirus exposure and HLA in healthy donors. Study-wide points: Generally TCR sequences proved uncommon, though certain public TCRs appeared in numerous donors.

About this clone itself: Its antigen is still unknown.

The PCR had 60 Vbeta and 13 Jbeta primers. Profiling relied on immunoSEQ multiplex PCR, and the TCRdb table lists in-frame clones only, not all of them. Among 130,000 or so clones listed, approximately 82% were seen once. CDR3 length: 15 amino acids. After removal of 3 bases from V and 7 bases from J, the junction contained 6 bases not matched to a gene. The germline V gene encodes CDR1 SGDLS and CDR2 YYNGEE. V usage is TRBV9 and J usage is TRBJ2-1, with 11 bases that match TRBD1. The receptor was derived from a man between 18 and 29 years old in good health and CMV-seropositive. The sample comprised PBMCs. The CDR3, as DNA: TGTGCCAGCAGCGCGAATGGACAGGGGGCGAATGAGCAGTTCTTC. Residues: CASSANGQGANEQFF.